Following are 17 T cell receptor beta chains from one sample sequenced in a study of blood T cells in healthy people across ages. Then a second PCR, running roughly 6 to 12 cycles, was carried out with a sample-barcoded 5' primer and a J-beta primer mix. One entry per CDR3 protein results from TCRdb running MiXCR on the 5' RACE reads. Of hundreds of thousands of distinct CDR3 sequences listed, 32% are singletons. Input material: blood. All receptors come from a woman older than 75 in good health.

This clonotype has ten or more counts. This clone may be a read error of a much larger clone one base away. This rearrangement joins TRBV5-1 to TRBJ2-1; 8 bases fit TRBD2. Germline-derived CDR1 and CDR2 are SGHRS and YFSETQ. After removal of 3 bases from V and 7 bases from J, the junction contained 6 bases not matched to a gene. The CDR3 consists of 14 residues. The CDR3 region is CASSWERGGNEQFF. CDR3 sequence (DNA): TGCGCCAGCAGCTGGGAGCGCGGGGGGAATGAGCAGTTCTTC.

This clonotype turned up a few times. The chain uses TRBV5-6 and TRBJ1-5; the D is unclear. The CDR3 has 14 amino acids. Germline V gene sequence: CDR1 SGHDT, CDR2 YYEEEE. V shed 2 bases and J shed 1 base, with 7 bases lying between them. CDR3 in amino acids: CASSFRASNQPQHF. The CDR3 DNA reads as TGTGCCAGCAGCTTCCGGGCCAGCAATCAGCCCCAGCATTTT. Combining the CDR3 with reference TRBV5-6 and TRBJ1-5 gives the whole variable domain DAGVTQSPTHLIKTRGQQVTLRCSPKSGHDTVSWYQQALGQGPQFIFQYYEEEERQRGNFPDRFSGHQFPNYSSELNVNALLLGDSALYLCASSFRASNQPQHFGDGTRLSIL.

The gene calls are TRBV2 and TRBJ2-2, with D perhaps given as TRBD1 or TRBD2 (5 bases each). Trimming removed 9 bases at V and 3 bases at J, with 17 bases between. CDR3 length equals 15 residues. From germline, CDR1 is SNHLY and CDR2 FYNNEI. CDR3 in DNA: TGTGCCAGTCCGTCTCCGGGGCACTACACCGGGGAGCTGTTTTTT. Translating it yields CASPSPGHYTGELFF.

This clonotype has ten or more counts. J is TRBJ2-5 and V is TRBV20-1, with a possible D match to TRBD1 (5 bases). Between the trimmed V and J ends, which lost 0 bases and 5 bases, there was a span of 13 bases. Germline CDR1 is DFQATT and CDR2 is SNEGSKA (reference sequence). This CDR3 has 14 residues. The CDR3 loop reads CSARDVFRVETQYF. In DNA form, the CDR3 reads TGCAGTGCTAGAGATGTTTTCAGGGTTGAGACCCAGTACTTC.

This chain uses TRBV7-2 with TRBJ2-2; the D gene is possibly TRBD1 (6 bases). Per the germline V gene, CDR1 is SGHTA and CDR2 is FQGNSA. V was pared by 2 bases and J by 3 bases, with 13 bases between. The CDR3 has 16 residues. CDR3 bases: TGTGCCAGCAGCTTACGTCCGGACAGATACACCGGGGAGCTGTTTTTT. This gives the protein CASSLRPDRYTGELFF.

This clonotype appeared many times. The chain combines TRBV12-3 or TRBV12-4 with TRBJ2-7; D perhaps matches TRBD1 (6 bases). V gave up 5 bases and J gave up 4 bases, with 18 bases separating them. This CDR3 has 15 residues. The CDR3 is CASSGTGIIQYEQYF. The CDR3 nucleotides are TGTGCCAGCAGTGGTACAGGGATAATTCAGTACGAGCAGTACTTC.

The rearrangement uses TRBV20-1 and TRBJ2-3, with D tentatively TRBD1 (5 bases). There are 13 residues in the CDR3. CDR1 is DFQATT, CDR2 SNEGSKA, per germline (reference sequence). V was cut by 3 bases and J by 1 base, with 8 bases left in between. CDR3 region: CSAREGGTDTQYF. CDR3 bases: TGCAGTGCTAGGGAAGGGGGCACAGATACGCAGTATTTT.

This clonotype has just a few counts. The chain uses TRBV10-3 and TRBJ2-3; 8 bases are a match to TRBD2. The CDR3 spans 19 residues. With V trimmed by 7 bases and J by 4 bases, 22 bases remained unmatched. CDR1 ENHRY and CDR2 SYGVKD come from the germline V gene. Written as DNA, the CDR3 is TGTGCCATCAACCCGACAGGAATACTAGCGGCCCTATCGCCAGATACGCAGTATTTT. The encoded protein is CAINPTGILAALSPDTQYF.

The chain couples TRBV18 to TRBJ2-1; possibly TRBD1 for D (7 bases). V was pared by 6 bases and J by 6 bases, with 18 bases between. CDR3 length: 15 amino acids. Germline CDR1 and CDR2: KGHSH and LQKENI. As DNA, the CDR3 is TGTGCCAGCTCTCTTCAGGGGGGCCGTTTCAATGAGCAGTTCTTC. Translated: CASSLQGGRFNEQFF.

The table lists this clonotype with many counts. This rearrangement joins TRBV28 to TRBJ2-5, with D maybe TRBD1 (7 bases). V lost 2 bases and J 9 bases, leaving 19 bases between the germline ends. The CDR3 runs 15 residues. Germline values: CDR1 MDHEN, CDR2 SYDVKM. The CDR3 DNA reads as TGTGCCAGCAGTTTAAAGGGGGCCCGGGACTCCTCCCAGTACTTC. Translated, it gives CASSLKGARDSSQYF.

As to this clonotype: With a much larger clone just one base away, this may be a read error. The chain joins TRBV18 to TRBJ1-5; D perhaps matches TRBD1 (5 bases). From germline, CDR1 is KGHSH and CDR2 LQKENI. The CDR3 is 16 residues long. Trimming removed 0 bases from V and 4 bases from J, with 13 bases in between. This chain's CDR3 is CASSPPGREGNQPQHF. In nucleotides, the CDR3 is TGTGCCAGCTCACCACCGGGACGGGAAGGTAATCAGCCCCAGCATTTT.

V usage is TRBV20-1 and J usage is TRBJ2-1; 7 bases agree with TRBD2. Losses at the gene ends were 3 bases for V and 6 bases for J; bases not matched to a gene: 5. The CDR3 spans 13 residues. The germline V gene has CDR1 DFQATT and CDR2 SNEGSKA (reference sequence). CDR3 in DNA: TGCAGTGCTAGTCCGGGAGGAGGCAATGAGCAGTTCTTC. Its translation: CSASPGGGNEQFF.

The gene calls are TRBV29-1 and TRBJ2-5; D is perhaps TRBD1 (6 bases). The J call could be wrong; TRBJ2-7 is a better fit for the DNA end. The germline gives CDR1 SQVTM, CDR2 ANQGSEA. The CDR3 contains 13 residues. The CDR3 is CSAASTGSYEQYF. The DNA for the CDR3 is TGCAGCGCCGCTTCGACAGGTTCCTACGAGCAGTACTTC.

The sample holds many counts of this clonotype. The chain has TRBV5-1 and TRBJ1-6, with a tentative D call TRBD1 (6 bases). Germline-derived CDR1 and CDR2 are SGHRS and YFSETQ. This CDR3 spans 15 amino acids. V lost 0 bases to trimming and J lost 10 bases, with 14 bases between them. CDR3 DNA: TGCGCCAGCAGCTTGGAGGGAAACAGGGACTCACCCCTCCACTTT. This gives the protein CASSLEGNRDSPLHF.

The gene calls are TRBV5-1 and TRBJ2-5; perhaps TRBD1 as D (5 bases). This CDR3 is built from 14 residues. Germline CDR1 and CDR2: SGHRS and YFSETQ. V lost 0 bases and J lost 4, with 10 bases in between. The CDR3 here is CASSLGEGAETQYF. As DNA, the CDR3 is TGCGCCAGCAGCTTGGGTGAAGGGGCAGAGACCCAGTACTTC.

With respect to this clonotype: Just one base apart from a much larger clone, this may be a read error. The J gene is TRBJ2-5, the V gene TRBV27; TRBD1 agrees at 7 bases. This CDR3 is built from 15 residues. The V and J ends lost 0 bases and 13 bases, in that order; junction bases with no gene match: 14. Per the germline V gene, CDR1 is MNHEY and CDR2 is SMNVEV (reference sequence). CDR3 residues: CASSLSGRGPNERYF. The DNA of the CDR3 is TGTGCCAGCAGTTTATCTGGTAGGGGGCCCAACGAGCGGTACTTC.

This clonotype is a singleton in its sample. Since a much larger clone is just one base distant, this may be a read error. The V call is TRBV6-2 or TRBV6-3, the J call TRBJ2-3, with D perhaps TRBD2 (6 bases). The CDR3 sequence is 14 residues long. Germline lookup yields CDR1 MNHEY and CDR2 SVGEGT. The DNA of the CDR3 is TGTGCCAACAGTTACGGAGGGTCCGCAGATACGCAGTATTTT. Translated, it gives CANSYGGSADTQYF.